This T cell receptor (beta chain) was sequenced for a study of OX40 agonist ivuxolimab in advanced cancers. Clones were sequenced by immunoSEQ multiplex PCR, and TCRdb holds only the in-frame ones, with some missing. The profile shows nearly 110,000 clones, approximately 90% of them singletons. This CDR3 region has 20 residues. V lost 5 bases and J lost 0; bases outside the gene matches: 14. The germline V gene encodes CDR1 LNHDA and CDR2 SQIVND (reference sequence). The sample in question was CD4+ or CD8+ T cells sorted from blood, obtained in a trial of the OX40 agonist ivuxolimab. The rearrangement links TRBV19 to TRBJ2-6; 9 nucleotides agree with TRBD1. The sequence was collected from an adult with an advanced solid tumor such as melanoma, head and neck, liver or kidney cancer. DNA for the CDR3: TGTGCCAGTAGTTCCTACCGCGGGACAGGGAAATCCTCTGGGGCCAACGTCCTGACTTTC. Its protein product is CASSSYRGTGKSSGANVLTF.